A single sample is the source of the 32 T cell receptor beta chains below, sequenced in a study of blood T cell repertoires in COVID-19. The protocol was immunoSEQ multiplex PCR, while the TCRdb copy is restricted to in-frame clones and leaves out a portion. The sample lists 40,000 to 45,000 clones, 90% occurring once. Sequencing was carried out using peripheral blood. These TCRs come from a human donor in a cohort sampled during active COVID-19.

The V gene is TRBV3-1 (or the pseudogene TRBV3-2), the J gene TRBJ2-1; 11 bases map to TRBD2. Germline V lookup: CDR1 LGHDT, CDR2 YNNKEL (reference sequence). This CDR3 spans 15 amino acids. The trim removed 6 bases at V and 4 bases at J, leaving 5 bases unmatched. In DNA, the CDR3 is TGTGCCAGCAGAGGAGGGACTAGCGGATACAATGAGCAGTTCTTC. As protein: CASRGGTSGYNEQFF.

The chain has TRBV11-2 and TRBJ2-7; 7 nucleotides align to TRBD1. V trimming: 3 bases; J trimming: 4 bases; junction bases outside the gene matches: 3. CDR1 is SGHAT, CDR2 FQNNGV, per germline. CDR3 length equals 13 residues. CDR3 nucleotide sequence: TGTGCCAGCAGCTTTAGGACAGGTTACGAGCAGTACTTC. It codes for CASSFRTGYEQYF. Complete variable domain (other parts from reference TRBV11-2 and TRBJ2-7): EAGVAQSPRYKIIEKRQSVAFWCNPISGHATLYWYQQILGQGPKLLIQFQNNGVVDDSQLPKDRFSAERLKGVDSTLKIQPAKLEDSAVYLCASSFRTGYEQYFGPGTRLTVT.

CDR3 amino acids: CASSQDLTASGNTIYF. CDR3 DNA: TGTGCCAGCAGCCAAGATCTAACCGCCTCTGGAAACACCATATATTTT. The chain employs TRBV3-1 (or the pseudogene TRBV3-2) and TRBJ1-3; no firm D call. Trimming cost V 0 bases and J 0 bases, with 9 bases left between them. This CDR3 is built from 16 residues. Germline V lookup: CDR1 LGHDT, CDR2 YNNKEL (reference sequence).

In its sample, this clone was seen once. This sequence joins TRBV5-1 and TRBJ2-3; the match to TRBD2 covers 12 bases. V lost 1 base to trimming and J lost 10 bases; unmatched junction nucleotides: 7. This CDR3 is built from 15 residues. Germline V gene data show CDR1 as SGHRS and CDR2 as YFSETQ. For the CDR3, the DNA is TGCGCCAGCAGCTTGTCTCTAGCGGGAGGGGAAGCGCAGTATTTT. Its protein product is CASSLSLAGGEAQYF.

The rearrangement links TRBV2 to TRBJ1-1; 10 bases match TRBD1. V lost 6 bases, J lost 5 bases, and 3 bases stayed unmatched. The CDR3 is 13 residues long. The germline V gene encodes CDR1 SNHLY and CDR2 FYNNEI. CDR3 sequence: CASSRGQGTEAFF. CDR3 DNA: TGTGCCAGCAGCCGGGGACAGGGGACTGAAGCTTTCTTT.

The V and J genes are TRBV6-6 and TRBJ1-1, with 9 bases fitting TRBD1. V gave up 5 bases and J gave up 0 bases; unmatched junction bases: 19. Germline V lookup: CDR1 MNHNY, CDR2 SVGAGI (reference sequence). The CDR3 has 20 amino acids. The CDR3 region is CASSPGIGTGKLVMNTEAFF. The CDR3 DNA sequence: TGTGCCAGCAGTCCCGGTATCGGGACAGGGAAACTTGTAATGAACACTGAAGCTTTCTTT.

This clone appeared a single time. The chain's CDR3 is CASSGGGGSRSYEQYF. Here the CDR3 DNA reads TGTGCCAGCAGCGGGGGGGGCGGCTCCCGCTCCTACGAGCAGTACTTC. This chain joins TRBV7-9 and TRBJ2-7; a possible D gene is TRBD2 (7 bases). The CDR3 has 16 amino acids. V shed 5 bases and J shed 0 bases, with 17 bases lying between them. Germline values: CDR1 SEHNR, CDR2 FQNEAQ (reference sequence).

The chain joins TRBV19 to TRBJ2-3; no reliable D call. The length of the CDR3 is 12 residues. V dropped 0 bases and J dropped 6 bases, with 4 bases sitting between them. Germline V gene data show CDR1 as LNHDA and CDR2 as SQIVND (reference sequence). For the CDR3, the DNA is TGTGCCAGTAGTATAGAGAGGGATACGCAGTATTTT. The encoded protein is CASSIERDTQYF. Supplemented by reference TRBV19 and TRBJ2-3, the full variable domain reads DGGITQSPKYLFRKEGQNVTLSCEQNLNHDAMYWYRQDPGQGLRLIYYSQIVNDFQKGDIAEGYSVSREKKESFPLTVTSAQKNPTAFYLCASSIERDTQYFGPGTRLTVL.

The rearrangement joins TRBV30 to TRBJ2-7; D possibly corresponds to TRBD2 (6 bases). The germline V gene has CDR1 GTSNPN and CDR2 SVGIG (reference sequence). Trimming shortened V by 4 bases and J by 0 bases, and 22 bases separated the two germline ends. This CDR3 has 17 residues. CDR3 protein: CAWKIRDSSLSSYEQYF. The DNA for the CDR3 is TGTGCCTGGAAGATCCGGGACTCTTCTTTAAGCTCCTACGAGCAGTACTTC.

The V and J genes are TRBV28 and TRBJ1-2, with D maybe TRBD1 (6 bases). The CDR3 is 13 residues long. V dropped 6 bases and J dropped 4 bases, with 12 bases sitting between them. Per the germline V gene, CDR1 is MDHEN and CDR2 is SYDVKM. This chain's CDR3 is CASRSQGPYGYTF. For the CDR3, the DNA is TGTGCCAGCAGGTCACAGGGCCCCTATGGCTACACCTTC.

A single count supports this clone. The V call is TRBV18, the J call TRBJ2-3; 8 bases are shared with TRBD2. This CDR3 has 18 amino acids. CDR1 and CDR2 (germline): KGHSH, LQKENI. V lost 1 base, J lost 4 bases, and 13 bases stayed unmatched. The CDR3 here is CASSPLQVQRELADTQYF. As DNA, the CDR3 is TGTGCCAGCTCACCACTTCAAGTACAGCGGGAGTTGGCAGATACGCAGTATTTT.

About this clone itself: Germline and junction disagree at one end, which may indicate a read error. This chain links TRBV25-1 with TRBJ2-2; D is uncertain. The CDR3 contains 14 residues. CDR1 and CDR2 (germline): MGHDK, SYGVNS. The CDR3 loop reads CASSESWNTGELFF. The CDR3 DNA sequence: TGTGCCAGCAGCGAATCATGGAACACCGGGGAGCTGTTTTTT.

The gene calls are TRBV10-1 and TRBJ1-4; D remains unclear. Germline assignment: CDR1 WNHNN and CDR2 SYGVQD (reference sequence). CDR3 length: 13 residues. The ends were cut back, 5 bases at V and 8 bases at J, with 12 bases in the middle. The CDR3, as DNA: TGCGCCAGCAGTTTGGGGAGAGGGGAAAAACTGTTTTTT. Protein: CASSLGRGEKLFF.

The chain links TRBV6-1 to TRBJ2-7; 12 nucleotides agree with TRBD2. The ends lost 0 bases at V and 3 bases at J; junction bases unmatched: 0. CDR3 length: 15 residues. Germline CDR1 and CDR2: MNHNS and SASEGT. CDR3 protein: CASSEATSGGYEQYF. In DNA form, the CDR3 reads TGTGCCAGCAGTGAAGCGACTAGCGGGGGCTACGAGCAGTACTTC.

This rearrangement joins TRBV7-9 to TRBJ2-4; 7 bases are a match to TRBD1. V gave up 1 base and J gave up 0 bases; unmatched junction bases: 3. Germline V gives CDR1 SEHNR, CDR2 FQNEAQ (reference sequence). The CDR3 is 16 amino acids. The CDR3, as DNA: TGTGCCAGCAGCTTAGGAGGGGGCGCAGCCAAAAACATTCAGTACTTC. Encoded protein: CASSLGGGAAKNIQYF. The whole variable domain, filled in from reference TRBV7-9 and TRBJ2-4, reads DTGVSQNPRHKITKRGQNVTFRCDPISEHNRLYWYRQTLGQGPEFLTYFQNEAQLEKSRLLSDRFSAERPKGSFSTLEIQRTEQGDSAMYLCASSLGGGAAKNIQYFGAGTRLSVL.

This sequence joins TRBV14 and TRBJ1-6, with TRBD1 matching 9 bases. V shed 1 base and J 5 bases; nucleotides not matched to a gene: 9. This CDR3 contains 18 residues. Looked up from germline, CDR1 is SGHDN and CDR2 is FVKESK. Here the CDR3 DNA reads TGTGCCAGCAGCCAAGCCGGGACAGGGCTAATTGATAATTCACCCCTCCACTTT. This gives the protein CASSQAGTGLIDNSPLHF.

The V gene is TRBV7-9, the J gene TRBJ1-2; D is perhaps TRBD1 (5 bases). V was cut by 2 bases and J by 0 bases, with 16 bases left in between. Germline V gene lookup returns CDR1 SEHNR and CDR2 FQNEAQ (reference sequence). The CDR3 length is 17 residues. The CDR3 loop is CASSLKISRAANYGYTF. The CDR3 DNA follows: TGTGCCAGCAGCTTAAAAATTTCCAGGGCAGCTAACTATGGCTACACCTTC. Using reference TRBV7-9 and TRBJ1-2 for the parts outside the CDR3, the full variable domain is DTGVSQNPRHKITKRGQNVTFRCDPISEHNRLYWYRQTLGQGPEFLTYFQNEAQLEKSRLLSDRFSAERPKGSFSTLEIQRTEQGDSAMYLCASSLKISRAANYGYTFGSGTRLTVV.

The chain recombines TRBV27 with TRBJ1-1, with 7 nucleotides matching TRBD1. The CDR3 extends over 13 amino acids. V shed 5 bases, J shed 5 bases, and the junction held 5 bases outside the gene matches. Germline V CDR1 and CDR2: MNHEY, SMNVEV (reference sequence). The CDR3 nucleotides read TGTGCCAGCAGTACACAGACAGGGACTGAAGCTTTCTTT. This translates into CASSTQTGTEAFF.

This chain links TRBV5-6 with TRBJ2-5; D remains ambiguous. From germline, CDR1 is SGHDT and CDR2 YYEEEE. CDR3 size: 14 residues. With 0 bases removed from V and 4 bases from J, the gap between germline ends came to 10 bases. The CDR3 loop is CASSLGSAIETQYF. CDR3 coding DNA: TGTGCCAGCAGCTTGGGGAGCGCGATAGAGACCCAGTACTTC.

The gene calls are TRBV7-8 and TRBJ1-6; TRBD1 agrees at 9 bases. V lost 2 bases and J lost 7; bases outside the gene matches: 9. The CDR3 loop spans 17 amino acids. Germline V gene data show CDR1 as SGHVS and CDR2 as FQNEAQ. CDR3 nucleotide sequence: TGTGCCAGCAGCTTAAGGCGTCCTGGACAGGGGAATTCACCCCTCCACTTT. It is translated as CASSLRRPGQGNSPLHF.

V is TRBV7-9 and J is TRBJ2-1; 12 bases map to TRBD1. CDR3 length equals 15 residues. V lost 5 bases to trimming and J lost 8 bases; unmatched junction nucleotides: 7. Germline V gene lookup returns CDR1 SEHNR and CDR2 FQNEAQ (reference sequence). The CDR3 DNA is TGTGCCAGCAGCGAGGGACAGGGGGCATTGCATGAGCAGTTCTTC. The encoded protein is CASSEGQGALHEQFF. The whole variable domain, remainder taken from reference TRBV7-9 and TRBJ2-1, is DTGVSQNPRHKITKRGQNVTFRCDPISEHNRLYWYRQTLGQGPEFLTYFQNEAQLEKSRLLSDRFSAERPKGSFSTLEIQRTEQGDSAMYLCASSEGQGALHEQFFGPGTRLTVL.

CDR3 bases: TGCGCCAGCAGCCAAGATCAGGGCTACACCATATATTTT. It is translated as CASSQDQGYTIYF. The chain recombines TRBV4-3 with TRBJ1-3; tentative D call: TRBD1 (5 bases). CDR3 length equals 13 residues. The V end was cut by 0 bases, the J end by 8 bases, with 8 bases between. CDR1 LGHNA and CDR2 YSLEER come from the germline V gene.

CDR3 nucleotides: TGCGCCAGCTCAGATCGGGACAGGGGGCTAGAGACCCAGTACTTC. Translated, it gives CASSDRDRGLETQYF. The chain is built from TRBV4-1 and TRBJ2-5, with TRBD1 matching over 12 bases. The CDR3 extends over 15 amino acids. V trimming: 8 bases; J trimming: 4 bases; junction bases outside the gene matches: 8. CDR1 and CDR2 from the germline V gene are MGHRA and YSYEKL.

The genes are TRBV5-8 and TRBJ2-2; no clear D. There are 15 residues in the CDR3. The ends were cut back, 1 base at V and 1 base at J, with 8 bases in the middle. Looked up from germline, CDR1 is SGHTS and CDR2 is YDEGEE. The CDR3 protein is CASSLFSGNTGELFF. As DNA, the CDR3 is TGTGCCAGCAGCTTGTTCTCGGGGAACACCGGGGAGCTGTTTTTT.

The chain has TRBV3-1 (or the pseudogene TRBV3-2) and TRBJ2-3; TRBD2 matches at 7 bases. The CDR3 contains 15 residues. After removal of 6 bases from V and 0 bases from J, the junction contained 6 bases not matched to a gene. Germline CDR1 LGHDT, CDR2 YNNKEL (reference sequence). For the CDR3, the DNA is TGTGCCAGCAGGTCCAGCGGGGCCAGCACAGATACGCAGTATTTT. Translation gives CASRSSGASTDTQYF.

The chain combines TRBV3-1 (or the pseudogene TRBV3-2) with TRBJ2-5, with 14 bases identical to TRBD2. The CDR3 runs to 15 residues. Germline loops: CDR1 LGHDT, CDR2 YNNKEL (reference sequence). J lost 4 bases, V lost 3 bases, and 1 base had no gene match. CDR3 residues: CASSHGLAGGETQYF. Here the CDR3 DNA reads TGTGCCAGCAGCCACGGACTAGCGGGAGGAGAGACCCAGTACTTC.

CDR3 nucleotide sequence: TGTGCCAGTAGCCCCGGAGGGTGGTACGAGCAGTACTTC. It encodes CASSPGGWYEQYF. This chain connects TRBV19 to TRBJ2-7; possibly TRBD2 for D (6 bases). V gave up 6 bases and J gave up 4 bases, with 13 bases separating them. The CDR3 consists of 13 residues. Germline CDR1 is LNHDA and CDR2 is SQIVND (reference sequence). Filled out from reference TRBV19 and TRBJ2-7, the complete variable domain reads DGGITQSPKYLFRKEGQNVTLSCEQNLNHDAMYWYRQDPGQGLRLIYYSQIVNDFQKGDIAEGYSVSREKKESFPLTVTSAQKNPTAFYLCASSPGGWYEQYFGPGTRLTVT.

This clone is a singleton in its sample. The chain uses TRBV11-3 and TRBJ2-3; 10 nucleotides align to TRBD2. The CDR3 length is 16 residues. Germline trimming cut 5 bases from V and 1 base from J; bases unmatched to any gene: 6. Germline assignment: CDR1 SGHNT and CDR2 YENEEA. This CDR3 reads CASSEIGTSGTDTQYF. In DNA form, the CDR3 reads TGTGCCAGCAGCGAAATTGGGACTAGCGGCACAGATACGCAGTATTTT.

This clone has just one count. The chain employs TRBV7-2 and TRBJ1-2; D call uncertain. The CDR3 length is 13 residues. V was cut by 2 bases and J by 3 bases, with 7 bases left in between. Germline V gene sequence: CDR1 SGHTA, CDR2 FQGNSA. The CDR3 bases are TGTGCCAGCAGCTTATCGAGGGACTATGGCTACACCTTC. Translating it yields CASSLSRDYGYTF.

The genes are TRBV10-2 and TRBJ1-1; the D gene is possibly TRBD1 (6 bases). Germline loops: CDR1 WSHSY, CDR2 SAAADI. The CDR3 has 13 residues. V was cut by 3 bases and J by 4 bases, with 9 bases left in between. In DNA, the CDR3 is TGCGCCAGCAGTGACACAGGGCCCACTGAAGCTTTCTTT. This gives the protein CASSDTGPTEAFF.

The chain uses TRBV4-1 and TRBJ2-3; the match to TRBD2 covers 9 bases. V gave up 4 bases and J gave up 4 bases; unmatched junction bases: 9. CDR1 is MGHRA, CDR2 YSYEKL, per germline. This CDR3 contains 16 residues. CDR3 residues: CASSPGPSGNPDTQYF. In DNA form, the CDR3 reads TGCGCCAGCAGCCCCGGGCCTAGCGGGAACCCAGATACGCAGTATTTT.

In this sample, this clone turned up once. The chain couples TRBV15 to TRBJ2-5; TRBD1 matches 7 bases. The V segment lost 0 bases and the J segment 5 bases; nucleotides outside the gene matches: 6. Germline V gene sequence: CDR1 LNHNV, CDR2 YYDKDF (reference sequence). This CDR3 spans 15 amino acids. In nucleotides, the CDR3 is TGTGCCACCAGCAGAGATCTCCCACAGGGGGAGACCCAGTACTTC. It specifies CATSRDLPQGETQYF.